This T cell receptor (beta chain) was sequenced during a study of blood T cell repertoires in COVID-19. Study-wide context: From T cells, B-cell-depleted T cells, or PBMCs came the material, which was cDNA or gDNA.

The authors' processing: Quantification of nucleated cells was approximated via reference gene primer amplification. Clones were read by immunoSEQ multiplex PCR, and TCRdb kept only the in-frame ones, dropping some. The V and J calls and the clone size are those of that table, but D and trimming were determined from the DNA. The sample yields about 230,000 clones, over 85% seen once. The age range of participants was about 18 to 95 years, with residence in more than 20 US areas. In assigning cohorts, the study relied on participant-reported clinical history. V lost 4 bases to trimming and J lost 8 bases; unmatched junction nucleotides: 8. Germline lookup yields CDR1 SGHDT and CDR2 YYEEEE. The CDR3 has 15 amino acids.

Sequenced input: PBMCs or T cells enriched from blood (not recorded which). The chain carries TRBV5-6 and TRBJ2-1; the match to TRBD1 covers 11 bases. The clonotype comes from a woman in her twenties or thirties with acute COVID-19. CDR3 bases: TGTGCCAGCAGCGGCCGGGACAGGGGGGAATATGAGCAGTTCTTC. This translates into CASSGRDRGEYEQFF. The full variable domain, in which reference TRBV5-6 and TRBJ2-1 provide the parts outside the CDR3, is DAGVTQSPTHLIKTRGQQVTLRCSPKSGHDTVSWYQQALGQGPQFIFQYYEEEERQRGNFPDRFSGHQFPNYSSELNVNALLLGDSALYLCASSGRDRGEYEQFFGPGTRLTVL.